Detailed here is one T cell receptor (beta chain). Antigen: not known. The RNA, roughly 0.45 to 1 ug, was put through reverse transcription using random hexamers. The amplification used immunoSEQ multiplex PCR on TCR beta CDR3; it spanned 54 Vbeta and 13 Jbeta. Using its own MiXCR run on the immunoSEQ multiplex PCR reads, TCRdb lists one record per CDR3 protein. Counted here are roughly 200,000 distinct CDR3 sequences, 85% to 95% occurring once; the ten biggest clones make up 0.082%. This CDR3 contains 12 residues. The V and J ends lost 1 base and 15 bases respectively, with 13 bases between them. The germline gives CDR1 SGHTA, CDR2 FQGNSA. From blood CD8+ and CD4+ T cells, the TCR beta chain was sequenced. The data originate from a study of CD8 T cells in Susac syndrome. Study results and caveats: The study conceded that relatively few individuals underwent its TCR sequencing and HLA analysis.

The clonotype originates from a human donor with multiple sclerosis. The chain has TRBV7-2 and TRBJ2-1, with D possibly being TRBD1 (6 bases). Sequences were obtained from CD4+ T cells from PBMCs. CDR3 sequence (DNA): TGTGCCAGCAGCTTAGTCCAACAGGGTCGGTTCTTC. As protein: CASSLVQQGRFF.